This entry features one TCR beta chain sequence. This clone appeared a single time. There is no known antigen for this receptor. The sample holds no much larger clone one base away, and base qualities are not on file. The library came from the immunoSEQ multiplex PCR assay. Sourced from immuneACCESS, this table was stored by TCRdb with only in-frame sequences that have V and J called. A share of the clones is absent; for the studies checked, an unresolved V gene accounts for under half, and the remainder has no known explanation. A total of 23,000 or so clones appear in this sample, about 91% of them only once. 6% to 8% of the sample is held by the ten biggest clonotypes. The data derive from a study of PD-1 and CTLA-4 blockade in melanoma (dated by TCRdb to 2020 to 2022). As for the study more broadly: In patients with melanoma, the study measured the effects of PD-1 blockade versus CTLA-4 blockade on the melanoma-reactive CD8 T cell response.

Spanning cysteine to phenylalanine, the CDR3 consists of 15 amino acids. Only the CDR3 portion is preserved as DNA: 45 bases, with reading frame beginning at the first base. Taken from the germline V gene, the CDR1 and CDR2 loops are SGHTA and FQGTGA. V was cut back by 5 bases and J by 4 bases, leaving a gap of 15 bases between them. The rearranged segments are TRBV7-3 and TRBJ2-1; the D region possibly corresponds to TRBD1 (6 bases align). Specimen: CD8+ T cells from peripheral blood, collected before anti-PD-1 treatment. The sequence came from a human donor with melanoma. This receptor carries the CDR3 CASSVQGSSYNEQFF. The DNA reads TGTGCCAGCAGCGTACAGGGTTCCTCGTACAATGAGCAGTTCTTC.